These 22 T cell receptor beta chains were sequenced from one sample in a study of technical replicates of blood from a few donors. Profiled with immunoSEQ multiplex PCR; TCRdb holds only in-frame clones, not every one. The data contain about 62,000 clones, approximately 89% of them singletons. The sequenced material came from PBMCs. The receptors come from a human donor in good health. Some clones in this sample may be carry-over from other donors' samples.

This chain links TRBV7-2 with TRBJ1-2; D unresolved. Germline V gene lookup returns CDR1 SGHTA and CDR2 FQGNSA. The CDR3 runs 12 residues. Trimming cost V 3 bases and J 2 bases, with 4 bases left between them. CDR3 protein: CASSLANYGYTF. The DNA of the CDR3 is TGTGCCAGCAGCTTGGCCAACTATGGCTACACCTTC.

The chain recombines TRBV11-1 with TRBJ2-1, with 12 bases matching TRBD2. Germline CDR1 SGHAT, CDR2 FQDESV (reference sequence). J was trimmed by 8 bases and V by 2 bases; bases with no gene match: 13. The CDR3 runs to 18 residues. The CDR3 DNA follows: TGTGCCAGCAGCTTACAACCCCCCGGACTAGCGGGATCGGATGAGCAGTTCTTC. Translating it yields CASSLQPPGLAGSDEQFF.

CDR3 protein: CASSLAGGGQNTEAFF. The CDR3 DNA is TGTGCCAGCAGCTTAGCAGGGGGGGGGCAAAACACTGAAGCTTTCTTT. The gene calls are TRBV7-9 and TRBJ1-1; TRBD1 is a possible D gene (6 bases). V was shortened by 0 bases and J by 2 bases, with 13 bases between the two germline ends. The CDR3 is made up of 16 amino acids. Looked up from germline, CDR1 is SEHNR and CDR2 is FQNEAQ (reference sequence).

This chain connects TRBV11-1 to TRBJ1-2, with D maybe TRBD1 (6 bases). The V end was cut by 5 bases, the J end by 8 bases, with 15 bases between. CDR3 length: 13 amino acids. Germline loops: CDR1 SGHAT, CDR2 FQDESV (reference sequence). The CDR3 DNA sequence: TGTGCCAGCAGCCAGGGGATGCTGCGGGGCTACACCTTC. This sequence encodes CASSQGMLRGYTF.

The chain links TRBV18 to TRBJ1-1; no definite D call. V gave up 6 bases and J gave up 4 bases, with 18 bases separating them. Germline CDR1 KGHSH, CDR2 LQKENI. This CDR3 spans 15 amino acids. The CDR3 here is CASSPMSYSGTEAFF. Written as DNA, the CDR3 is TGTGCCAGCTCGCCTATGTCCTACTCCGGCACTGAAGCTTTCTTT.

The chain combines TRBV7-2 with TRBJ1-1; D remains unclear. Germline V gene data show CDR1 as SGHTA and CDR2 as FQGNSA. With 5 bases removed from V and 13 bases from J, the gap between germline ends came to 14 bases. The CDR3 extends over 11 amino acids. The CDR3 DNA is TGTGCCAGCAGCCCCCTTTTGGGCATTTTCTTT. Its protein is CASSPLLGIFF.

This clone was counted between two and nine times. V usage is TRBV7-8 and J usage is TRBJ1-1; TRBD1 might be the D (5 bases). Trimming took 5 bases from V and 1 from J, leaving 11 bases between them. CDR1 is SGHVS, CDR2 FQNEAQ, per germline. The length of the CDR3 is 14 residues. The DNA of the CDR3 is TGTGCCAGCAGCCGCGGGAGGGGGAACACTGAAGCTTTCTTT. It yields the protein CASSRGRGNTEAFF.

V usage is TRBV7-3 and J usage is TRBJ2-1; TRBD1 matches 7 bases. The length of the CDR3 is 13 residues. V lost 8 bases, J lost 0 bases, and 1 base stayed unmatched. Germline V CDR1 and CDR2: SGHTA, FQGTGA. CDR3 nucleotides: TGTGCCAGCGGGACAGACTCCTACAATGAGCAGTTCTTC. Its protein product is CASGTDSYNEQFF.

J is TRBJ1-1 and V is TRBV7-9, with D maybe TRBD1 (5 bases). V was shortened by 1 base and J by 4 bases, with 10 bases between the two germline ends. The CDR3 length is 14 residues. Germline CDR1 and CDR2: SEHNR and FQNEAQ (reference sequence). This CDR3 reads CASSLGQGSTEAFF. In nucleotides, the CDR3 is TGTGCCAGCAGCTTAGGCCAGGGAAGCACTGAAGCTTTCTTT.

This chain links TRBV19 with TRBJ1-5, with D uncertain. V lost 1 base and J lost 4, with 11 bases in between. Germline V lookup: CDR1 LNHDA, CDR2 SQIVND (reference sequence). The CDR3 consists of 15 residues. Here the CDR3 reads CASSIVLYPNQPQHF. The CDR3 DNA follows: TGTGCCAGTAGTATAGTACTATACCCGAATCAGCCCCAGCATTTT. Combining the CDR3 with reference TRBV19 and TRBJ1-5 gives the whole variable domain DGGITQSPKYLFRKEGQNVTLSCEQNLNHDAMYWYRQDPGQGLRLIYYSQIVNDFQKGDIAEGYSVSREKKESFPLTVTSAQKNPTAFYLCASSIVLYPNQPQHFGDGTRLSIL.

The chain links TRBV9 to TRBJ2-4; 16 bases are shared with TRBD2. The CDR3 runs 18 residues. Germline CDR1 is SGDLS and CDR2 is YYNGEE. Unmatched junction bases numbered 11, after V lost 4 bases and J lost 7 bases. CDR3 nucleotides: TGTGCCAGCAGCCCGGGACTAGCGGGGGGGCTCGGGGTGAACATTCAGTACTTC. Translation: CASSPGLAGGLGVNIQYF.

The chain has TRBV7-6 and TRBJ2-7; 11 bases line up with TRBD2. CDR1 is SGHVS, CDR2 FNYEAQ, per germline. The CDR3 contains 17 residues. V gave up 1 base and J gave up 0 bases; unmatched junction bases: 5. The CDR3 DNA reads TGTGCCAGCAGCTTAGTAACTAGCGGGGGAAGCTCCTACGAGCAGTACTTC. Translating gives CASSLVTSGGSSYEQYF.

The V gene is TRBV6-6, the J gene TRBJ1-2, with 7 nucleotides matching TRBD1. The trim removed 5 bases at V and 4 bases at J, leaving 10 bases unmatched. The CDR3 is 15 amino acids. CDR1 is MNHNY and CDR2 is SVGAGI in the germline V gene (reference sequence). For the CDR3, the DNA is TGTGCCAGCAGTCCGACAGGGACCCCTTCCTATGGCTACACCTTC. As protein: CASSPTGTPSYGYTF.

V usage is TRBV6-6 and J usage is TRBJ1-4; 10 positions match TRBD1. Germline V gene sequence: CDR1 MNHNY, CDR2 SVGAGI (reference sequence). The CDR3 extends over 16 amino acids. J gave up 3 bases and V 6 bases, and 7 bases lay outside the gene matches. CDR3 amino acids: CASRPTGGSSNEKLFF. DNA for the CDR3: TGTGCCAGCAGGCCGACAGGGGGCTCCTCTAATGAAAAACTGTTTTTT.

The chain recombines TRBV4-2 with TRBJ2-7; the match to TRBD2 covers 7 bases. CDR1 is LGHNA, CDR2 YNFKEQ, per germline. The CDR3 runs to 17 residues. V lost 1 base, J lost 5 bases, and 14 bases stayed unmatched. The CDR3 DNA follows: TGTGCCAGCAGCCAAGCCCGAGGGACTACCTTCGGAAACGAGCAGTACTTC. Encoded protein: CASSQARGTTFGNEQYF.

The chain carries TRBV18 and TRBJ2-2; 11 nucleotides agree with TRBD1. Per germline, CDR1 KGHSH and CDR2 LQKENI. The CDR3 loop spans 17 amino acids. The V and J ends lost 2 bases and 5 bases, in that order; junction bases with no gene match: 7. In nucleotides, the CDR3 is TGTGCCAGCTCACCAAAAAAGGGACAGGGGGAGACCGGGGAGCTGTTTTTT. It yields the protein CASSPKKGQGETGELFF. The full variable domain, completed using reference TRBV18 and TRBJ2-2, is NAGVMQNPRHLVRRRGQEARLRCSPMKGHSHVYWYRQLPEEGLKFMVYLQKENIIDESGMPKERFSAEFPKEGPSILRIQQVVRGDSAAYFCASSPKKGQGETGELFFGEGSRLTVL.

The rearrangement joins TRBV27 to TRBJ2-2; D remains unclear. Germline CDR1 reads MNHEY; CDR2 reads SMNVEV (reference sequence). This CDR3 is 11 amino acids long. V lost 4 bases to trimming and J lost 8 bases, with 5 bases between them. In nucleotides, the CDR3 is TGTGCCAGCAGTTACTCTGGGGAGCTGTTTTTT. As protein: CASSYSGELFF.

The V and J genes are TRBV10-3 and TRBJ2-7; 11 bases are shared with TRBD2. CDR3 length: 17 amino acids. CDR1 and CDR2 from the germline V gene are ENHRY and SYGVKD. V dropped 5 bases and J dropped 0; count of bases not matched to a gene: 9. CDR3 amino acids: CAISSGTSGYSSYEQYF. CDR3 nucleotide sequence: TGTGCCATCAGTTCCGGGACTAGCGGATATAGCTCCTACGAGCAGTACTTC.

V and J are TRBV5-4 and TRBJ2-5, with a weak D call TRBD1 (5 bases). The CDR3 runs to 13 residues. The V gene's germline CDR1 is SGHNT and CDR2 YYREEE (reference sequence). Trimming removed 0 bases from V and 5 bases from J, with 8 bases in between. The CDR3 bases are TGTGCCAGCAGCTTGGGCAGGGATGAGACCCAGTACTTC. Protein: CASSLGRDETQYF. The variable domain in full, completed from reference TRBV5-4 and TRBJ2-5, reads ETGVTQSPTHLIKTRGQQVTLRCSSQSGHNTVSWYQQALGQGPQFIFQYYREEENGRGNFPPRFSGLQFPNYSSELNVNALELDDSALYLCASSLGRDETQYFGPGTRLLVL.

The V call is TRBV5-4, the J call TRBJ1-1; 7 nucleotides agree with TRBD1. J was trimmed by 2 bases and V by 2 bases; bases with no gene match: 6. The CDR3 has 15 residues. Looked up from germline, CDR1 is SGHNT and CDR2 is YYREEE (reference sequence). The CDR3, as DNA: TGTGCCAGCAGCTTCAGACAGGGAGAAAACACTGAAGCTTTCTTT. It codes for CASSFRQGENTEAFF.

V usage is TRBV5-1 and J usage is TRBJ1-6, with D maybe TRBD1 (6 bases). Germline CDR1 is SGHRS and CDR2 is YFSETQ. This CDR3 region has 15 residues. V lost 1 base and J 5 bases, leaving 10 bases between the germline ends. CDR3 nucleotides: TGCGCCAGCAGCTTGCTGGGACACGATAATTCACCCCTCCACTTT. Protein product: CASSLLGHDNSPLHF.

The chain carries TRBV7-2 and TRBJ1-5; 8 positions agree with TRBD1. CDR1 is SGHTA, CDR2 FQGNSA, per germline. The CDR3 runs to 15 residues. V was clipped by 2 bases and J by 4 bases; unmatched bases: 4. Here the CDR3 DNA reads TGTGCCAGCAGCTTAAGGACAGGGTGGAATCAGCCCCAGCATTTT. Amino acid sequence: CASSLRTGWNQPQHF.